The next 26 T cell receptor beta chains were all read from a single sample in a study of technical replicates of blood from several donors. Libraries were prepared by immunoSEQ multiplex PCR; TCRdb keeps only in-frame clonotypes and omits some of them. The repertoire holds about 75,000 clones, with about 90% as singletons. Sequences were obtained from T cells isolated from PBMCs. These receptors all come from a human donor in good health.

This clone appeared a single time. The rearrangement joins TRBV11-2 to TRBJ2-3, with D possibly being TRBD1 (5 bases). Germline V gene lookup returns CDR1 SGHAT and CDR2 FQNNGV. Trimming stripped 0 bases from V and 3 bases from J, with 10 bases between. The length of the CDR3 is 15 residues. The CDR3 nucleotides read TGTGCCAGCAGCTTAGATGGACACCCGACAGATACGCAGTATTTT. Translated, it gives CASSLDGHPTDTQYF.

The chain joins TRBV2 to TRBJ2-2; 7 nucleotides line up with TRBD2. V gave up 8 bases and J gave up 7 bases; unmatched junction bases: 19. From germline, CDR1 is SNHLY and CDR2 FYNNEI. The CDR3 covers 17 residues. The CDR3 coding sequence is TGTGCCAGCCTAGTGGGGCGCCCTAGCGGAATCAACGGGGAGCTGTTTTTT. This translates into CASLVGRPSGINGELFF. Drawing the rest from reference TRBV2 and TRBJ2-2, the complete variable domain is EPEVTQTPSHQVTQMGQEVILRCVPISNHLYFYWYRQILGQKVEFLVSFYNNEISEKSEIFDDQFSVERPDGSNFTLKIRSTKLEDSAMYFCASLVGRPSGINGELFFGEGSRLTVL.

This sequence joins TRBV2 and TRBJ2-7; D unclear. There are 10 residues in the CDR3. CDR1 and CDR2 from the germline V gene are SNHLY and FYNNEI. V gave up 2 bases and J gave up 9 bases, with 5 bases separating them. This chain's CDR3 is CASSEPGQYF. CDR3 in DNA: TGTGCCAGCAGTGAACCAGGGCAGTACTTC.

The rearrangement joins TRBV27 to TRBJ2-3, with D possibly being TRBD2 (6 bases). The CDR3 contains 15 residues. The V gene's germline CDR1 is MNHEY and CDR2 SMNVEV (reference sequence). Between the trimmed V and J ends, which lost 5 bases and 6 bases, there was a span of 18 bases. The CDR3 reads CASSAGRYLADTQYF. The CDR3 region has the DNA TGTGCCAGCAGTGCGGGGAGGTATTTGGCGGATACGCAGTATTTT.

V usage is TRBV28 and J usage is TRBJ1-1; tentatively, D is TRBD1 (5 bases). The CDR3 has 10 amino acids. Germline loops: CDR1 MDHEN, CDR2 SYDVKM. Trimming removed 5 bases at V and 9 bases at J, with 7 bases between. CDR3 region: CASSDSKAFF. As DNA, the CDR3 is TGTGCCAGCAGTGACAGTAAAGCTTTCTTT.

The genes are TRBV4-3 and TRBJ1-2, with D possibly TRBD1 on 5 matching bases. V lost 1 base, J lost 4 bases, and 10 bases lay in between. The CDR3 has 14 residues. CDR1 is LGHNA, CDR2 YSLEER, per germline. The chain's CDR3 is CASSQVGGIYGYTF. The CDR3 DNA sequence: TGCGCCAGCAGCCAAGTCGGGGGGATCTATGGCTACACCTTC.

The chain carries TRBV28 and TRBJ1-2; TRBD1 aligns across 7 bases. The V gene end was trimmed by 3 bases and the J gene end by 5 bases; junction bases not matched to a gene: 3. The CDR3 has 13 amino acids. Germline CDR1 and CDR2: MDHEN and SYDVKM. The chain's CDR3 is CASSFEGAYGYTF. CDR3 coding DNA: TGTGCCAGCAGTTTTGAGGGGGCATATGGCTACACCTTC.

The chain recombines TRBV9 with TRBJ1-2; D ambiguous. With 3 bases removed from V and 13 bases from J, the gap between germline ends came to 13 bases. The CDR3 has 11 amino acids. CDR1 is SGDLS and CDR2 is YYNGEE in the germline V gene. CDR3 sequence reads: CASSGADFSTF. DNA of the CDR3: TGTGCCAGCAGCGGAGCGGATTTCTCCACCTTC.

The chain links TRBV28 to TRBJ2-2; D not certain. V was trimmed by 8 bases and J by 4 bases, leaving 14 bases between them. The CDR3 covers 14 residues. CDR1 is MDHEN, CDR2 SYDVKM, per germline. The CDR3 bases are TGTGCCAGCTCCCAGTTGAACCCCACCGGGGAGCTGTTTTTT. Translated, it gives CASSQLNPTGELFF.

The chain joins TRBV18 to TRBJ1-3, with D hard to call. The length of the CDR3 is 13 residues. Trimming shortened V by 5 bases and J by 0 bases, and 5 bases separated the two germline ends. Germline V lookup: CDR1 KGHSH, CDR2 LQKENI. The CDR3 loop reads CASSASSGNTIYF. The CDR3 DNA reads TGTGCCAGCTCAGCTAGCTCTGGAAACACCATATATTTT.

This chain connects TRBV6-1 to TRBJ2-3; 12 bases map to TRBD2. The CDR3 runs to 16 residues. Germline trimming cut 2 bases from V and 3 bases from J; bases unmatched to any gene: 3. CDR1 and CDR2 (germline): MNHNS, SASEGT. The CDR3 loop reads CASSELLAGGTDTQYF. In nucleotides, the CDR3 is TGTGCCAGCAGTGAACTACTAGCGGGAGGAACAGATACGCAGTATTTT.

This clone showed up just a few times. The chain links TRBV7-2 to TRBJ2-1; a possible D gene is TRBD2 (6 bases). V was shortened by 6 bases and J by 1 base, with 16 bases between the two germline ends. The CDR3 is 16 amino acids. In germline, CDR1 is SGHTA, CDR2 FQGNSA. CDR3 DNA sequence: TGTGCCAGCAGTCCCGGGGGAATTACTTCCTACAATGAGCAGTTCTTC. Translation: CASSPGGITSYNEQFF.

This rearrangement joins TRBV7-2 to TRBJ1-2; 7 bases match TRBD1. The V gene's germline CDR1 is SGHTA and CDR2 FQGNSA. V was pared by 5 bases and J by 0 bases, with 6 bases of the junction left unmatched. This CDR3 comprises 15 residues. In DNA form, the CDR3 reads TGTGCCAGCAGCCCCGGACAGGAAGCTAACTATGGCTACACCTTC. Translated, it gives CASSPGQEANYGYTF.

In DNA, the CDR3 is TGTGCCAGCAGCTTAGATCTTAATACGCAGTATTTT. Translating it yields CASSLDLNTQYF. The chain recombines TRBV11-2 with TRBJ2-3; unclear D gene. In germline, CDR1 is SGHAT, CDR2 FQNNGV. The CDR3 extends over 12 amino acids. The germline V and J ends were trimmed by 0 bases and 7 bases, with 5 bases remaining between them.

V and J are TRBV2 and TRBJ2-3, with 7 bases matching TRBD2. Trimming cost V 9 bases and J 1 base; bases outside gene matches: 7. Germline V lookup: CDR1 SNHLY, CDR2 FYNNEI. CDR3 length equals 14 residues. The CDR3 spells CARPPGGGTDTQYF. The CDR3 nucleotides are TGTGCCAGACCCCCGGGAGGAGGCACAGATACGCAGTATTTT.

This chain links TRBV4-1 with TRBJ2-1, with TRBD2 matching 9 bases. The CDR3 is 16 residues long. V shed 1 base, J shed 3 bases, and the junction held 4 bases outside the gene matches. In germline, CDR1 is MGHRA, CDR2 YSYEKL. The CDR3 bases are TGCGCCAGCAGCCAAGTAGGGACTAGCAGCTACAATGAGCAGTTCTTC. Amino acid sequence: CASSQVGTSSYNEQFF.

V and J are TRBV27 and TRBJ1-2, with TRBD1 matching over 7 bases. Germline lookup yields CDR1 MNHEY and CDR2 SMNVEV (reference sequence). The trim removed 5 bases at V and 8 bases at J, leaving 14 bases unmatched. The CDR3 extends over 15 amino acids. The CDR3 bases are TGTGCCAGCAGTCAAAGGGACAGAGCCTTTATAGGCTACACCTTC. This sequence encodes CASSQRDRAFIGYTF.

The chain recombines TRBV5-1 with TRBJ1-1, with 9 bases that match TRBD1. J gave up 0 bases and V 4 bases, and 4 bases lay outside the gene matches. Germline CDR1 is SGHRS and CDR2 is YFSETQ. The CDR3 runs 15 residues. The CDR3 nucleotides read TGCGCCAGCAGCGGGGACAGGGCGATGAACACTGAAGCTTTCTTT. Amino acids: CASSGDRAMNTEAFF.

J is TRBJ2-3 and V is TRBV5-4; tentative D call: TRBD2 (7 bases). CDR1 is SGHNT, CDR2 YYREEE, per germline (reference sequence). The CDR3 loop spans 15 amino acids. The germline V and J ends were trimmed by 2 bases and 1 base, with 11 bases remaining between them. CDR3 bases: TGTGCCAGCAGCTTCCAGGGGAGGGGCACAGATACGCAGTATTTT. Amino acids: CASSFQGRGTDTQYF.

The gene calls are TRBV18 and TRBJ1-1; D possibly corresponds to TRBD1 (6 bases). V lost 3 bases to trimming and J lost 0 bases, with 8 bases between them. This CDR3 comprises 14 residues. Looked up from germline, CDR1 is KGHSH and CDR2 is LQKENI. CDR3 amino acids: CASSPGQLNTEAFF. Written as DNA, the CDR3 is TGTGCCAGCTCACCCGGACAGCTGAACACTGAAGCTTTCTTT. Full variable domain (missing parts from reference TRBV18 and TRBJ1-1): NAGVMQNPRHLVRRRGQEARLRCSPMKGHSHVYWYRQLPEEGLKFMVYLQKENIIDESGMPKERFSAEFPKEGPSILRIQQVVRGDSAAYFCASSPGQLNTEAFFGQGTRLTVV.

The V and J genes are TRBV30 and TRBJ2-1; 10 nucleotides match TRBD2. V shed 2 bases and J 8 bases; nucleotides not matched to a gene: 6. Per germline, CDR1 GTSNPN and CDR2 SVGIG (reference sequence). The CDR3 sequence is 14 residues long. The CDR3 bases are TGTGCCTGGAGTATATCTAGCGGGAGCTATGAGCAGTTCTTC. It yields the protein CAWSISSGSYEQFF.

V is TRBV5-1 and J is TRBJ2-1; 8 bases align to TRBD2. This CDR3 comprises 15 residues. V lost 3 bases, J lost 0 bases, and 2 bases stayed unmatched. Germline V lookup: CDR1 SGHRS, CDR2 YFSETQ. The CDR3 sequence: CASSYSGTSYNEQFF. The CDR3 coding sequence is TGCGCCAGCAGCTATAGCGGGACCTCCTACAATGAGCAGTTCTTC.

The rearrangement uses TRBV27 and TRBJ1-2; D is possibly TRBD1 (5 bases). This CDR3 is built from 12 residues. V lost 6 bases, J lost 4 bases, and 9 bases lay in between. CDR1 is MNHEY and CDR2 is SMNVEV in the germline V gene (reference sequence). The CDR3 DNA is TGTGCCAGCAGGCAGGGCGTCTATGGCTACACCTTC. Translation gives CASRQGVYGYTF.

The rearrangement uses TRBV4-3 and TRBJ1-5, with unresolved D. Germline CDR1 and CDR2: LGHNA and YSLEER. Deletions cut 0 bases from V and 7 bases from J, with 7 bases between. This CDR3 region has 13 residues. The CDR3 reads CASSQDVSQPQHF. CDR3 coding DNA: TGCGCCAGCAGCCAAGATGTCTCCCAGCCCCAGCATTTT.

V and J are TRBV7-2 and TRBJ2-4; D ambiguous. From germline, CDR1 is SGHTA and CDR2 FQGNSA. The germline V and J ends were trimmed by 5 bases and 0 bases, with 11 bases remaining between them. The CDR3 covers 15 residues. The CDR3, as DNA: TGTGCCAGCAGCCCACTCGACACAGCCAAAAACATTCAGTACTTC. It yields the protein CASSPLDTAKNIQYF.

This clone has only a few counts. This chain links TRBV23-1 with TRBJ1-1, with D possibly TRBD1 on 5 matching bases. TRBV23-1 is flagged as an ORF with uncertain function. Trimming cost V 4 bases and J 4 bases, with 19 bases left between them. The CDR3 contains 16 residues. The CDR3 nucleotides read TGCGCCAGCAGTCTACCTGGGGGGACCGCTTGCACTGAAGCTTTCTTT. It encodes CASSLPGGTACTEAFF.